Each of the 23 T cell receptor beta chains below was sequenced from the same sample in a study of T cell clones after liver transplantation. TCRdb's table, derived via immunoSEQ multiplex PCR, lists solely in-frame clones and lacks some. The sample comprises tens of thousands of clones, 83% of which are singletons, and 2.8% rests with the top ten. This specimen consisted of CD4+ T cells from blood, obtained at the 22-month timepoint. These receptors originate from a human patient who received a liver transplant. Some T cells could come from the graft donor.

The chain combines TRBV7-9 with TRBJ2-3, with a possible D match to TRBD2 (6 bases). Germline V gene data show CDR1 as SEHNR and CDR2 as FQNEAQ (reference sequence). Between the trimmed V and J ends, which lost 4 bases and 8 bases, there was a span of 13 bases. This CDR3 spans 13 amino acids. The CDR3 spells CASSWTTRGTQYF. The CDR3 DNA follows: TGTGCCAGCAGCTGGACTACTCGGGGTACGCAGTATTTT.

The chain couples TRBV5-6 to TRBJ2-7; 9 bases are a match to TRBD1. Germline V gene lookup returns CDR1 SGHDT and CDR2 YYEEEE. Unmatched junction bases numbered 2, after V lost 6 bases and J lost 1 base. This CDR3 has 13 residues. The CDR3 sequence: CASNRGQSYEQYF. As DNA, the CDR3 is TGTGCCAGCAACAGGGGGCAGTCCTACGAGCAGTACTTC.

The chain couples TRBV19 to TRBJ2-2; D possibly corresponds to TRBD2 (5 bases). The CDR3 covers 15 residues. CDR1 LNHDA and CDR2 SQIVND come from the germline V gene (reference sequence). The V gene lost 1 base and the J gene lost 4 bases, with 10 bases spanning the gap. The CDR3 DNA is TGTGCCAGTAGTATAGTGGACGCGGGCACCGGGGAGCTGTTTTTT. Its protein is CASSIVDAGTGELFF. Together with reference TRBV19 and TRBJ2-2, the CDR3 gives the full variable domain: DGGITQSPKYLFRKEGQNVTLSCEQNLNHDAMYWYRQDPGQGLRLIYYSQIVNDFQKGDIAEGYSVSREKKESFPLTVTSAQKNPTAFYLCASSIVDAGTGELFFGEGSRLTVL.

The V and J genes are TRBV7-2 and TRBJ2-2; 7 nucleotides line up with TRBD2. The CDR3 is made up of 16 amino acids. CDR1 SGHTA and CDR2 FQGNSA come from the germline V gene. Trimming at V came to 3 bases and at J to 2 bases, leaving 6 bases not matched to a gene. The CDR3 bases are TGTGCCAGCAGCTTTAGGTCTAGCGGAAACACCGGGGAGCTGTTTTTT. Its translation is CASSFRSSGNTGELFF.

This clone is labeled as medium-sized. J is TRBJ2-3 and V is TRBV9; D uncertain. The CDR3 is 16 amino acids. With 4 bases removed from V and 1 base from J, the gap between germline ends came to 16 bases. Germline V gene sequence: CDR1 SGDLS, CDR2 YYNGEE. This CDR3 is CASSNTDSARTDTQYF. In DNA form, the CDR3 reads TGTGCCAGCAGCAACACGGATTCTGCCCGCACAGATACGCAGTATTTT. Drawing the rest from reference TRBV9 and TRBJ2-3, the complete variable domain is DSGVTQTPKHLITATGQRVTLRCSPRSGDLSVYWYQQSLDQGLQFLIQYYNGEERAKGNILERFSAQQFPDLHSELNLSSLELGDSALYFCASSNTDSARTDTQYFGPGTRLTVL.

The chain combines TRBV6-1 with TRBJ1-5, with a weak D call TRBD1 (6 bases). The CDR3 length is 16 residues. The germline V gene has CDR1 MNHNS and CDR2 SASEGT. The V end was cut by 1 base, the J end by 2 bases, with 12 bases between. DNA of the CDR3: TGTGCCAGCAGTGAAGAGGGGGGAACCGGCAATCAGCCCCAGCATTTT. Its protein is CASSEEGGTGNQPQHF.

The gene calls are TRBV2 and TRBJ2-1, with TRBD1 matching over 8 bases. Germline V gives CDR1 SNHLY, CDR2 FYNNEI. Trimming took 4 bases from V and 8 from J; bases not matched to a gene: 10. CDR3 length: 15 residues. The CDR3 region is CASSADRDPPHEQFF. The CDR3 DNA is TGTGCCAGCAGTGCGGACAGGGACCCCCCTCATGAGCAGTTCTTC.

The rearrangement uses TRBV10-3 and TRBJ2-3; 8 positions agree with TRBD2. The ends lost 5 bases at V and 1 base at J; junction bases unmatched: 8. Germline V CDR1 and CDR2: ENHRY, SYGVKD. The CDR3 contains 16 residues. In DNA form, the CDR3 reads TGTGCCATCAGTCCGGGACTAGGATTTGGCACAGATACGCAGTATTTT. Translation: CAISPGLGFGTDTQYF.

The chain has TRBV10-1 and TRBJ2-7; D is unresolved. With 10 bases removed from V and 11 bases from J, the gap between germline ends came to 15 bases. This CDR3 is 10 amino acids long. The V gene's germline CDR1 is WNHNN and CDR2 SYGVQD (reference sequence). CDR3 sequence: CATPRRYEYF. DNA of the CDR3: TGCGCCACCCCCCGCAGGTACGAGTACTTC.

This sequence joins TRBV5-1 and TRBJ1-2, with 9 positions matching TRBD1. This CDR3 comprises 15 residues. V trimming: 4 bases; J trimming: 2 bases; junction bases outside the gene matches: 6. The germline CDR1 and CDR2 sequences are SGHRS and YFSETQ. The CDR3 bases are TGCGCCAGCAGCAAAGGACAGGGGTTAAACTATGGCTACACCTTC. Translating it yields CASSKGQGLNYGYTF.

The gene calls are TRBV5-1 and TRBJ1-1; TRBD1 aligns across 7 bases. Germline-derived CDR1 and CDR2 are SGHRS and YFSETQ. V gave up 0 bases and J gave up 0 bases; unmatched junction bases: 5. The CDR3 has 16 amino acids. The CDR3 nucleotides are TGCGCCAGCAGCTTGGCCGGGGACAGCTTGAACACTGAAGCTTTCTTT. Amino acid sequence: CASSLAGDSLNTEAFF.

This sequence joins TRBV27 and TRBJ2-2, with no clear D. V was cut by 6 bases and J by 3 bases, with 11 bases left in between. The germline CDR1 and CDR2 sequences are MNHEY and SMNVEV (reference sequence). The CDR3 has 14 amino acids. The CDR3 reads CASRRALDTGELFF. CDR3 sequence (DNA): TGTGCCAGCAGAAGGGCATTGGACACCGGGGAGCTGTTTTTT.

CDR3 sequence (DNA): TGCAGCGTTGCCAAGGACAATGAGCAGTTCTTC. Its protein is CSVAKDNEQFF. The gene calls are TRBV29-1 and TRBJ2-1; D unresolved. The V end lost 4 bases, the J end lost 5 bases, and 6 bases lay between the germline ends. The CDR3 extends over 11 amino acids. Germline CDR1 is SQVTM and CDR2 is ANQGSEA.

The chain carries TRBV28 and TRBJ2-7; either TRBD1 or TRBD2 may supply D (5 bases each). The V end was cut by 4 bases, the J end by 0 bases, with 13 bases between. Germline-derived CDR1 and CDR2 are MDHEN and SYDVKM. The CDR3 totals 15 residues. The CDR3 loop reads CASSSRERSSYEQYF. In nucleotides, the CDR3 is TGTGCCAGCAGTTCCAGGGAGAGGAGCTCCTACGAGCAGTACTTC.

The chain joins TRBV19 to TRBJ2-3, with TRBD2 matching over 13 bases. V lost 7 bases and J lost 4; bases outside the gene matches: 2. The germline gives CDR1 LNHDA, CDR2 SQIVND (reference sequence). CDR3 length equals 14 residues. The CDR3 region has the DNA TGTGCCAGTAAGACTAGCGGGGGGCCAGATACGCAGTATTTT. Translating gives CASKTSGGPDTQYF.

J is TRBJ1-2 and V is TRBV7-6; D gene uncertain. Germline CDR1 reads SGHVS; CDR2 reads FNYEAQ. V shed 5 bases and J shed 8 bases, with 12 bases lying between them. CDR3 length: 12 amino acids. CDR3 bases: TGTGCCAGCAGCCCTCGTCTGGCGGGCTACACCTTC. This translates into CASSPRLAGYTF.

CDR3 bases: TGCGCCAGCAGCCAAGATCTCCCAGGGGGGTCAACGGATACGCAGTATTTT. Translation gives CASSQDLPGGSTDTQYF. V gene TRBV4-3 combines with J gene TRBJ2-3; TRBD1 is a possible D gene (7 bases). Per the germline V gene, CDR1 is LGHNA and CDR2 is YSLEER. The V and J ends lost 0 bases and 6 bases respectively, with 19 bases between them. This CDR3 contains 17 residues.

CDR3 DNA sequence: TGTGCCAGCTGGGTGACAGTCATTATAGACGGTTACAATGAGCAGTTCTTC. The encoded protein is CASWVTVIIDGYNEQFF. The chain combines TRBV2 with TRBJ2-1; D might be TRBD1 (5 bases). Germline lookup yields CDR1 SNHLY and CDR2 FYNNEI. V lost 8 bases, J lost 4 bases, and 24 bases lay in between. The CDR3 has 17 residues.

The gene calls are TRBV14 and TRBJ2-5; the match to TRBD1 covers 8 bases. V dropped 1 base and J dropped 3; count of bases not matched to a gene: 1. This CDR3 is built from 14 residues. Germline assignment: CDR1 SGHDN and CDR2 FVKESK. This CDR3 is CASSQVDREETQYF. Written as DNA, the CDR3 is TGTGCCAGCAGCCAAGTGGACAGGGAAGAGACCCAGTACTTC.

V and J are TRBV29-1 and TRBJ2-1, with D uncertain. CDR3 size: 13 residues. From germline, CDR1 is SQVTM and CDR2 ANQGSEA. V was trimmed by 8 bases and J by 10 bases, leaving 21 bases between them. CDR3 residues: CSIRAIAVGEQFF. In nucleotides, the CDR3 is TGCAGCATAAGAGCGATTGCTGTGGGGGAGCAGTTCTTC.

The CDR3, as DNA: TGCGCCAGCAGCCAAGGGGACTTCACAGATACGCAGTATTTT. This sequence encodes CASSQGDFTDTQYF. The V and J genes are TRBV4-3 and TRBJ2-3; D possibly corresponds to TRBD2 (6 bases). Trimming stripped 1 base from V and 2 bases from J, with 7 bases between. The CDR3 has 14 residues. The germline V gene has CDR1 LGHNA and CDR2 YSLEER.

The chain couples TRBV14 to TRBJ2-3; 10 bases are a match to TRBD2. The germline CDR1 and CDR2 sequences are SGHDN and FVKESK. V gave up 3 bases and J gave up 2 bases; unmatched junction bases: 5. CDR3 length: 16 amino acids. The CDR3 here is CASSHLSGGITDTQYF. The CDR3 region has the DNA TGTGCCAGCAGCCACCTTAGCGGGGGGATCACAGATACGCAGTATTTT.

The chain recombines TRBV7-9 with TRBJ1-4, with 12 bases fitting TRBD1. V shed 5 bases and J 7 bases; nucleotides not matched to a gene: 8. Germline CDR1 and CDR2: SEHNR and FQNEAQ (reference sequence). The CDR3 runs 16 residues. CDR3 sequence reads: CASSPGDRGLGEKLFF. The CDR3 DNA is TGTGCCAGCAGCCCAGGGGACAGGGGGCTCGGTGAAAAACTGTTTTTT.